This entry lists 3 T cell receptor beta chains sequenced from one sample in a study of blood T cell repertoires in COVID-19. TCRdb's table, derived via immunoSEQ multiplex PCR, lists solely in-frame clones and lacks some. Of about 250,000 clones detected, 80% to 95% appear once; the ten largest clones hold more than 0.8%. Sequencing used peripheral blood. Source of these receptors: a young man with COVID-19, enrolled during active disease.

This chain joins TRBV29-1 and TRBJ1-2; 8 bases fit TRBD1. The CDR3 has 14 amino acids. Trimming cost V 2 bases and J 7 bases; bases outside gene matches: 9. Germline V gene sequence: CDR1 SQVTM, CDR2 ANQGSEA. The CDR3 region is CSVERGQVETGYTF. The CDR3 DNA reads TGCAGCGTTGAACGGGGACAGGTGGAAACTGGCTACACCTTC.

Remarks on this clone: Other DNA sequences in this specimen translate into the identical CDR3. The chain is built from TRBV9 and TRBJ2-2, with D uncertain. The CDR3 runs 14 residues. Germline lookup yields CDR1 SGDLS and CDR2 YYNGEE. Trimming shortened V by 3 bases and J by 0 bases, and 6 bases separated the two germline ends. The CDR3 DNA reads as TGTGCCAGCAGCGCCACAGCGAACACCGGGGAGCTGTTTTTT. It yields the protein CASSATANTGELFF.

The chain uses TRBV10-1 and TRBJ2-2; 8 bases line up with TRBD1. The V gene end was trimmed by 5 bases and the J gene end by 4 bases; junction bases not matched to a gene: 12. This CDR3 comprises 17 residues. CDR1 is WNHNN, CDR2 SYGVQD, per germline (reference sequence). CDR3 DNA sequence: TGCGCCAGCAGTCCAAGGACAGGGATAGCGTTCACCGGGGAGCTGTTTTTT. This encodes CASSPRTGIAFTGELFF.